The source of this T cell receptor beta chain is a study of cytomegalovirus exposure and HLA in healthy donors. Study-wide results and limits: There were a few CMV-associated chains whose specificity for CMV antigens was confirmed in vitro. The study designated 164 TCR beta chains cytomegalovirus-associated.

J was trimmed by 4 bases and V by 6 bases; bases with no gene match: 8. The CDR3 totals 15 residues. CDR1 is SNHLY and CDR2 is FYNNEI in the germline V gene. Clones were read by immunoSEQ multiplex PCR, and TCRdb kept only the in-frame ones, dropping some. The sample shows about 240,000 clones, around 85% of them seen only once. Comment on this clone: Its antigen is undetermined.

Input material: PBMCs. The clonotype comes from a woman in her thirties in good health and CMV-seropositive. The genes are TRBV2 and TRBJ1-2; 10 bases match TRBD1. The CDR3 DNA follows: TGTGCCAGCAGACCCGGACAGGGGGACATCTATGGCTACACCTTC. Amino acid sequence: CASRPGQGDIYGYTF.